Reported below is one TCR beta chain. Germline lookup yields CDR1 MGHRA and CDR2 YSYEKL. The CDR3 totals 13 residues. Trimming pared 1 base from V and 7 bases from J, leaving 8 bases between. How the authors handled the data: Estimated nucleated cell counts came from reference gene primer amplification. Here immunoSEQ multiplex PCR was the method, and the copy in TCRdb shows in-frame clones only, minus some. From that table come the V and J calls and clone size; the DNA was used to work out D and trimming. The table includes some 200,000 clones, around 82% detected once. This entry comes from a study of blood T cell repertoires in COVID-19. In the study overall: Samples representing acute and convalescent COVID-19 were sourced from the United States, Italy and Spain. The cDNA or gDNA used as material had been derived from T cells, B-cell-depleted T cells, or PBMCs.

The specimen was peripheral blood. The chain couples TRBV4-1 to TRBJ1-5; no clear D gene. The receptor comes from a woman in her sixties or seventies with acute or convalescent COVID-19. The CDR3 sequence: CASSQGFQQPQHF. As DNA, the CDR3 is TGCGCCAGCAGCCAAGGGTTTCAGCAGCCCCAGCATTTT.